These 28 T cell receptor beta chains came from one sample sequenced in a study of cytomegalovirus exposure and HLA in healthy donors. The assay was immunoSEQ multiplex PCR, and TCRdb's table has in-frame clones only and misses some. This sample carries tens of thousands of clones, 90% to 95% of them seen once, and the ten largest clones take around 4.5%. Sequencing was performed on PBMCs. The receptors were sampled from a man younger than 35 in good health and CMV-seropositive.

The gene calls are TRBV9 and TRBJ1-1; unclear D gene. Germline CDR1 SGDLS, CDR2 YYNGEE. V lost 0 bases and J lost 1, with 7 bases in between. The CDR3 length is 14 residues. The CDR3 DNA follows: TGTGCCAGCAGCGTAGGGGCACAGAACACTGAAGCTTTCTTT. Its protein is CASSVGAQNTEAFF.

J is TRBJ2-2 and V is TRBV10-3; D remains ambiguous. The V end lost 2 bases, the J end lost 5 bases, and 6 bases lay between the germline ends. This CDR3 region has 13 residues. The germline gives CDR1 ENHRY, CDR2 SYGVKD. CDR3 DNA: TGTGCCATCAGTGAGCAACAGACCGGGGAGCTGTTTTTT. It is translated as CAISEQQTGELFF.

The chain links TRBV28 to TRBJ2-7, with D perhaps TRBD2 (6 bases). The V gene's germline CDR1 is MDHEN and CDR2 SYDVKM. This CDR3 is 13 amino acids long. The germline V and J ends were trimmed by 2 bases and 6 bases, with 11 bases remaining between them. The CDR3 protein is CASSLLTSIEQYF. CDR3 coding DNA: TGTGCCAGCAGTTTACTTACTAGCATCGAGCAGTACTTC.

This chain joins TRBV18 and TRBJ1-3; possible D gene TRBD1, 5 bases. The CDR3 extends over 15 amino acids. CDR1 KGHSH and CDR2 LQKENI come from the germline V gene. The V gene lost 3 bases and the J gene lost 2 bases, with 11 bases spanning the gap. The chain's CDR3 is CASSPMTDAGNTIYF. The CDR3 coding sequence is TGTGCCAGCTCACCCATGACAGACGCTGGAAACACCATATATTTT.

The V and J genes are TRBV5-1 and TRBJ2-5, with a tentative D call TRBD2 (7 bases). The CDR3 is 14 residues long. Germline V lookup: CDR1 SGHRS, CDR2 YFSETQ. V was shortened by 4 bases and J by 3 bases, with 13 bases between the two germline ends. CDR3 DNA: TGCGCCAGCAGCATAACAGGGAGGGAAGAGACCCAGTACTTC. Its translation is CASSITGREETQYF. Full variable domain (rest looked up from reference TRBV5-1 and TRBJ2-5): KAGVTQTPRYLIKTRGQQVTLSCSPISGHRSVSWYQQTPGQGLQFLFEYFSETQRNKGNFPGRFSGRQFSNSRSEMNVSTLELGDSALYLCASSITGREETQYFGPGTRLLVL.

V is TRBV28 and J is TRBJ1-2; 8 bases agree with TRBD1. The germline V gene encodes CDR1 MDHEN and CDR2 SYDVKM. This CDR3 spans 15 amino acids. The ends lost 5 bases at V and 2 bases at J; junction bases unmatched: 7. The CDR3 nucleotides are TGTGCCAGCAGTCCAGCGACAGGGGCCAACTATGGCTACACCTTC. Residues: CASSPATGANYGYTF.

This clone was seen a single time. The J gene is TRBJ2-1, the V gene TRBV4-3, with 7 bases lining up with TRBD2. Germline V gene lookup returns CDR1 LGHNA and CDR2 YSLEER. The length of the CDR3 is 17 residues. V lost 2 bases, J lost 2 bases, and 9 bases stayed unmatched. The CDR3 loop is CASSQTPASGTYNEQFF. Written as DNA, the CDR3 is TGCGCCAGCAGCCAAACCCCGGCTAGCGGAACCTACAATGAGCAGTTCTTC.

This chain joins TRBV6-5 and TRBJ1-2; TRBD1 matches at 9 bases. The CDR3 length is 14 residues. V dropped 6 bases and J dropped 4; count of bases not matched to a gene: 6. Germline V gene data show CDR1 as MNHEY and CDR2 as SVGAGI. The CDR3 sequence is CASRDRDRVYGYTF. The CDR3 DNA sequence: TGTGCCAGCAGAGACCGGGACAGGGTCTATGGCTACACCTTC.

The rearrangement uses TRBV27 and TRBJ2-3; 7 bases are a match to TRBD2. With V trimmed by 5 bases and J by 5 bases, 1 base remained unmatched. This CDR3 has 12 residues. Germline V gene lookup returns CDR1 MNHEY and CDR2 SMNVEV (reference sequence). DNA for the CDR3: TGTGCCAGCAGTCCGGGAGGAGATACGCAGTATTTT. It translates to CASSPGGDTQYF.

The CDR3 DNA sequence: TGTGCCAGCAGTATCAGCGGGGGGGCCTTTAATGAGCAGTTCTTC. Its translation: CASSISGGAFNEQFF. The chain is built from TRBV6-5 and TRBJ2-1; 10 bases line up with TRBD2. Germline CDR1 reads MNHEY; CDR2 reads SVGAGI. The CDR3 has 15 residues. V gave up 5 bases and J gave up 7 bases; unmatched junction bases: 8.

The chain is built from TRBV5-4 and TRBJ2-3; D is undetermined. The germline CDR1 and CDR2 sequences are SGHNT and YYREEE (reference sequence). The CDR3 runs to 15 residues. The germline V and J ends were trimmed by 0 bases and 6 bases, with 14 bases remaining between them. The CDR3 region is CASSLALASSDTQYF. In DNA, the CDR3 is TGTGCCAGCAGCTTGGCCTTGGCTTCCTCCGATACGCAGTATTTT.

The chain joins TRBV7-3 to TRBJ2-1, with D maybe TRBD2 (5 bases). The CDR3 totals 13 residues. V was trimmed by 1 base and J by 10 bases, leaving 11 bases between them. Germline V CDR1 and CDR2: SGHTA, FQGTGA. CDR3: CASSLNIAQEQFF. The CDR3 DNA reads as TGTGCCAGCAGCTTAAATATAGCGCAAGAGCAGTTCTTC.

V usage is TRBV5-1 and J usage is TRBJ2-7, with 12 bases aligning to TRBD2. J gave up 0 bases and V 0 bases, and 13 bases lay outside the gene matches. From germline, CDR1 is SGHRS and CDR2 YFSETQ. The CDR3 contains 20 residues. CDR3 bases: TGCGCCAGCAGCTTGGACGTCCTGCGCCAGACTAGCGGGAGCTCCTACGAGCAGTACTTC. Encoded protein: CASSLDVLRQTSGSSYEQYF.

The rearrangement uses TRBV28 and TRBJ2-1; 8 bases align to TRBD2. V shed 3 bases, J shed 9 bases, and the junction held 7 bases outside the gene matches. CDR3 length: 14 residues. The V gene's germline CDR1 is MDHEN and CDR2 SYDVKM. In nucleotides, the CDR3 is TGTGCCAGCAGTTTTTCTACCGGGAGGGTTGAGCAGTTCTTC. Amino acids: CASSFSTGRVEQFF.

The chain couples TRBV5-4 to TRBJ1-3; D possibly corresponds to TRBD1 (5 bases). The CDR3 extends over 13 amino acids. Germline V CDR1 and CDR2: SGHNT, YYREEE (reference sequence). Trimming stripped 10 bases from V and 3 bases from J, with 14 bases between. CDR3 bases: TGTGCCTCATCTCGGGGGGATGGAAACACCATATATTTT. Translating it yields CASSRGDGNTIYF.

The rearrangement joins TRBV4-3 to TRBJ1-1; D ambiguous. This CDR3 contains 14 residues. CDR1 is LGHNA and CDR2 is YSLEER in the germline V gene. V was clipped by 3 bases and J by 5 bases, with 13 bases between them. CDR3 nucleotide sequence: TGCGCCAGCAGCCATTATCGGTCGTCTACTGAAGCTTTCTTT. Translated: CASSHYRSSTEAFF.

The chain has TRBV27 and TRBJ2-1, with 9 bases that match TRBD1. The CDR3 runs 13 residues. CDR1 MNHEY and CDR2 SMNVEV come from the germline V gene (reference sequence). Trimming removed 5 bases from V and 9 bases from J; junction bases left unmatched: 5. The CDR3 DNA sequence: TGTGCCAGCAGTCCCGGGACAGGGTTTGAGCAGTTCTTC. It yields the protein CASSPGTGFEQFF.

The rearrangement uses TRBV5-6 and TRBJ1-6; tentative D call: TRBD1 (5 bases). V lost 0 bases and J lost 10, with 11 bases in between. From germline, CDR1 is SGHDT and CDR2 YYEEEE. This CDR3 spans 14 amino acids. CDR3 bases: TGTGCCAGCAGCTTGGAGCAGGGATTCTCACCCCTCCACTTT. This translates into CASSLEQGFSPLHF.

CDR3 protein: CASSLQSPGGGSLYEQYF. CDR3 nucleotide sequence: TGTGCCAGCAGTTTGCAGTCTCCAGGGGGCGGGAGTCTCTACGAGCAGTACTTC. The chain is built from TRBV27 and TRBJ2-7, with D possibly TRBD1 on 8 matching bases. V gave up 3 bases and J gave up 3 bases, with 24 bases separating them. The CDR3 runs to 18 residues. Germline V gene data show CDR1 as MNHEY and CDR2 as SMNVEV (reference sequence).

V is TRBV19 and J is TRBJ2-7; 8 bases align to TRBD1. Trimming took 3 bases from V and 1 from J; bases not matched to a gene: 8. The germline V gene has CDR1 LNHDA and CDR2 SQIVND (reference sequence). CDR3 size: 16 residues. CDR3 nucleotides: TGTGCCAGTAGTATCAGCTCCGGGACAGGATCCTACGAGCAGTACTTC. This encodes CASSISSGTGSYEQYF. Drawing the rest from reference TRBV19 and TRBJ2-7, the complete variable domain is DGGITQSPKYLFRKEGQNVTLSCEQNLNHDAMYWYRQDPGQGLRLIYYSQIVNDFQKGDIAEGYSVSREKKESFPLTVTSAQKNPTAFYLCASSISSGTGSYEQYFGPGTRLTVT.

This rearrangement joins TRBV7-9 to TRBJ2-1; 13 bases agree with TRBD2. With 5 bases clipped from V and 14 bases from J, the junction kept 9 bases outside the gene matches. This CDR3 spans 14 amino acids. Germline V lookup: CDR1 SEHNR, CDR2 FQNEAQ (reference sequence). The CDR3: CASSPTSGRANKFF. In DNA, the CDR3 is TGTGCCAGCAGCCCCACTAGCGGGAGGGCTAATAAGTTCTTC.

V and J are TRBV4-1 and TRBJ2-5; no firm D call. The CDR3 covers 13 residues. The V gene's germline CDR1 is MGHRA and CDR2 YSYEKL. The germline V and J ends were trimmed by 1 base and 5 bases, with 8 bases remaining between them. As DNA, the CDR3 is TGCGCCAGCAGCCAAGCCCAGAGGGAGACCCAGTACTTC. Translating it yields CASSQAQRETQYF.

V usage is TRBV28 and J usage is TRBJ2-1; possibly TRBD1 for D (6 bases). The V gene's germline CDR1 is MDHEN and CDR2 SYDVKM. Trimming shortened V by 7 bases and J by 3 bases, and 13 bases separated the two germline ends. The length of the CDR3 is 14 residues. Written as DNA, the CDR3 is TGTGCCAGCAATTGGGACAAAAACTACAATGAGCAGTTCTTC. Its translation is CASNWDKNYNEQFF.

The CDR3 region is CASSTLQGLSEKLFF. CDR3 sequence (DNA): TGTGCCAGCAGCACCCTACAGGGTTTAAGCGAAAAACTGTTTTTT. The V gene is TRBV9, the J gene TRBJ1-4; a possible D gene is TRBD1 (6 bases). The CDR3 is made up of 15 amino acids. CDR1 is SGDLS and CDR2 is YYNGEE in the germline V gene. Trimming stripped 4 bases from V and 8 bases from J, with 18 bases between.

The chain has TRBV19 and TRBJ1-1, with D possibly being TRBD1 (6 bases). V lost 8 bases to trimming and J lost 5 bases, with 12 bases between them. The CDR3 is 12 amino acids. CDR1 is LNHDA, CDR2 SQIVND, per germline (reference sequence). The CDR3 sequence is CASRRGGTEAFF. The CDR3 DNA reads TGTGCCAGTCGCAGGGGTGGGACTGAAGCTTTCTTT.

The J gene is TRBJ2-7, the V gene TRBV27, with D possibly being TRBD2 (7 bases). CDR1 and CDR2 (germline): MNHEY, SMNVEV (reference sequence). V lost 2 bases and J 2 bases, leaving 13 bases between the germline ends. This CDR3 region has 15 residues. CDR3 sequence reads: CASSLAGARAYEQYF. CDR3 nucleotide sequence: TGTGCCAGCAGTTTAGCGGGGGCCCGTGCCTACGAGCAGTACTTC.

This chain connects TRBV28 to TRBJ2-2; D unresolved. V lost 4 bases and J 4 bases, leaving 7 bases between the germline ends. The length of the CDR3 is 13 residues. CDR1 is MDHEN and CDR2 is SYDVKM in the germline V gene. CDR3 region: CASSSYSTGELFF. The CDR3 bases are TGTGCCAGCAGTTCCTACAGCACCGGGGAGCTGTTTTTT.

This clone was seen once. The chain uses TRBV2 and TRBJ1-1; D gene unclear. V shed 3 bases and J shed 7 bases, with 9 bases lying between them. From germline, CDR1 is SNHLY and CDR2 FYNNEI. The CDR3 consists of 12 residues. The chain's CDR3 is CASSEAGNEAFF. The CDR3 bases are TGTGCCAGCAGTGAGGCGGGAAATGAAGCTTTCTTT. Full variable domain (missing parts from reference TRBV2 and TRBJ1-1): EPEVTQTPSHQVTQMGQEVILRCVPISNHLYFYWYRQILGQKVEFLVSFYNNEISEKSEIFDDQFSVERPDGSNFTLKIRSTKLEDSAMYFCASSEAGNEAFFGQGTRLTVV.